The T cell receptor (beta chain) described here comes from a study of shared clonotypes between healthy human individuals. Study information: Sampling drew on donors who were a couple of women and three men aged 18 to 49. Three plates were used per donor for CD4 naive, three for CD4 memory, two for CD8 naive and one for CD8 memory. Study results and limitations: A handful of donors shared 5% to 5.5% of their naive CD4 clonotypes.

Germline CDR1 LNHDA, CDR2 SQIVND (reference sequence). V dropped 3 bases and J dropped 4 bases, with 12 bases sitting between them. This CDR3 contains 14 residues. Produced via immunoSEQ multiplex PCR; TCRdb's table is partial and in-frame only. The table includes about 2.4 million clones, approximately 93% detected once. As concerns this clone: The antigen remains undetermined.

CD45RA-negative memory and CD45RA+ naive subsets were split from the CD4+ cells. Sequenced material: naive CD4+ T cells from PBMCs. Subset specified: CD45RA+ positively selected. The clonotype was recovered from a young man in good health. Some clones in this sample may be carry-over from other donors' samples. The chain has TRBV19 and TRBJ1-2; D uncertain. CDR3 in DNA: TGTGCCAGTAGTATGAGCCTAAGAGGCTATGGCTACACCTTC. It is translated as CASSMSLRGYGYTF.